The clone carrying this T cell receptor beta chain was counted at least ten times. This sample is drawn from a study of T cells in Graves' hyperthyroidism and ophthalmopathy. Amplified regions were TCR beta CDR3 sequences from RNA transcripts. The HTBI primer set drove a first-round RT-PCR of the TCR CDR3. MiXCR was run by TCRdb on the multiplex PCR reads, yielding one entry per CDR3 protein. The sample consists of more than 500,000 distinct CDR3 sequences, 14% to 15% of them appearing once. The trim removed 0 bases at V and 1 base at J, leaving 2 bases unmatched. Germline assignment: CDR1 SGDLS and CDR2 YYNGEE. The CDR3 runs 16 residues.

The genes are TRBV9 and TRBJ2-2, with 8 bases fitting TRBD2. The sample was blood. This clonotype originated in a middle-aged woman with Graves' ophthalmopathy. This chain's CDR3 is CASSVASGLNTGELFF. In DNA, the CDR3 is TGTGCCAGCAGCGTAGCTAGCGGGTTGAACACCGGGGAGCTGTTTTTT.